The TCR beta chain under discussion was sequenced for a study of cytomegalovirus exposure and HLA in healthy donors. Study-level results: Equally common other TCR beta chains were less clonally expanded than HLA-associated ones, a later analysis found.

To note about this clone: Its antigen is currently unknown.

Each donor was nominally healthy when sampled (though unrecorded immune exposures were likely). Per germline, CDR1 LNHDA and CDR2 SQIVND (reference sequence). This CDR3 contains 14 residues. V shed 10 bases and J shed 4 bases, with 17 bases lying between them. The PCR had 60 Vbeta and 13 Jbeta primers. Some clones are missing from TCRdb's copy, which holds only in-frame ones; the method was immunoSEQ multiplex PCR. The data show 130,000 to 150,000 clones, under 90% seen once. The receptor was derived from a middle-aged man in good health and CMV-seronegative. This chain connects TRBV19 to TRBJ1-5; D is ambiguous. What was sequenced was PBMCs. CDR3 in amino acids: CATRVDGLNQPQHF. The CDR3 DNA follows: TGTGCCACTCGAGTAGACGGACTGAATCAGCCCCAGCATTTT.